The entry below gives a single T cell receptor beta chain sequence along with its context. This receptor's antigen is unknown. The sample holds no much larger clone one base away, and base qualities are not on file. Receptors were amplified or captured by the immunoSEQ multiplex PCR assay. On the authors' methods: A statistical classification framework was built to diagnose cytomegalovirus status from the catalog of TCR beta chain sequences. TCRdb took over this immuneACCESS table, retaining in-frame rearrangements with V and J assigned. Such tables are incomplete; in checked studies, under half of the missing clones stem from an unresolved V gene, and the remainder is unexplained. The V and J calls and the clone size are those of that table, but D and trimming were determined from the DNA. In this sample the table shows roughly 84,000 clones, approximately 90% of which occur a single time. The ten largest clonotypes hold approximately 2% of the sample.

The CDR3 measures 12 amino acids from cysteine to phenylalanine. Just the 36-base CDR3 DNA is kept, in frame starting at base 1. The germline V gene gives CDR1 as SGHVS and CDR2 as FNYEAQ. V loses 5 bases of germline sequence and J loses 4 bases, and the interval between the two ends is 8 bases. The data were obtained in a study of cytomegalovirus exposure and HLA in healthy donors (dated by TCRdb to between 2016 and 2019). Study-wide context: According to a later analysis, the 120 or so validation repertoires were produced on the same platform as the 666 repertoires of the first cohort. The study aimed to test whether signatures of past pathogen exposure could be identified by cataloging public T cell receptors. Along with the roughly 700-subject first cohort, a separate validation cohort of over a hundred different subjects was used. To predict cytomegalovirus infection status, the study combined high-throughput TCR immunosequencing, statistical association of individual TCRs with disease status, and machine learning.

Overall study results and their limits: In vitro tests confirmed that a few of the cytomegalovirus-associated TCR beta chains recognize cytomegalovirus antigens. A total of 164 TCR beta chains were listed by the study as associated with cytomegalovirus. In both the original and validation cohorts, the classifier was reported to diagnose cytomegalovirus status with high specificity and sensitivity. All 120 or so repertoires were used to score co-occurrence in the validation cohort in a later analysis, because that analysis had no HLA typing for the cohort. It was suggested by the authors that the approach could potentially be generalized to other disease states and immunological phenotypes. While some public TCRs were present in many individuals, most TCR sequences turned up only very rarely across donors. A later analysis found that TCRs clustered in the first cohort also tended to co-occur in the roughly 120 validation repertoires, with roughly 95% of cluster scores above 0.

Donors formed part of the validation cohort, which comprised 95 to 150 subjects and was distinct from the first cohort of several hundred subjects. The sequenced material came from PBMCs. The clonotype was recovered from a man between 25 and 39 years old in good health and CMV-seronegative. This receptor chain uses TRBV7-6 and TRBJ2-5, with the D gene too uncertain to name. The CDR3 protein is CASSLLGETQYF. The DNA sequence is as follows: TGTGCCAGCAGCCTCCTAGGAGAGACCCAGTACTTC.